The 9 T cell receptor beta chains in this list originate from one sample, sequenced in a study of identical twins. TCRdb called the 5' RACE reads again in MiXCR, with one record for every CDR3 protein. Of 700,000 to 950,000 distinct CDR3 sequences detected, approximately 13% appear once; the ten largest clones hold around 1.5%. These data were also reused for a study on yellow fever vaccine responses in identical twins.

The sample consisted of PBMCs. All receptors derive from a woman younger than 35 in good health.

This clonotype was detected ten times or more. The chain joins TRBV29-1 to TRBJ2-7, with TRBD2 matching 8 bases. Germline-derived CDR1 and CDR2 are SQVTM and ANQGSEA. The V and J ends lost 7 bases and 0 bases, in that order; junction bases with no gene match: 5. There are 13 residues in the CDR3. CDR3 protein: CSAGTRLSYEQYF. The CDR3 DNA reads TGCAGCGCTGGGACTAGGCTCTCCTACGAGCAGTACTTC.

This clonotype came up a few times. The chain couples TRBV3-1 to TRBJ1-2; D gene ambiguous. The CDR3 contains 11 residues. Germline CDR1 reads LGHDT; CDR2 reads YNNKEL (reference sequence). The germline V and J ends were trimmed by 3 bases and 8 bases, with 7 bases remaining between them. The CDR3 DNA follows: TGTGCCAGCAGCCATCCTCGCGGCTACACCTTC. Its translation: CASSHPRGYTF.

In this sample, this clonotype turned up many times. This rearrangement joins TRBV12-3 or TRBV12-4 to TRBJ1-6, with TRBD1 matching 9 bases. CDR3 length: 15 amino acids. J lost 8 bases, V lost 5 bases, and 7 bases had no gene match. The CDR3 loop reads CASSTYRGQDSPLHF. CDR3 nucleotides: TGTGCCAGCAGTACTTACAGGGGGCAGGATTCACCCCTCCACTTT.

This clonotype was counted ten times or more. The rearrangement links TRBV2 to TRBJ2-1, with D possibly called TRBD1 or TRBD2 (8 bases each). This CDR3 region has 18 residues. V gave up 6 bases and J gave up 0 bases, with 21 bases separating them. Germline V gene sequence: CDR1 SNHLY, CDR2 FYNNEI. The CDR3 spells CASSGQGVSGNSYNEQFF. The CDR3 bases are TGTGCCAGCAGCGGACAGGGCGTTAGCGGGAACTCCTACAATGAGCAGTTCTTC.

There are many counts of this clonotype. The chain's CDR3 is CASSLNGGWFF. Here the CDR3 DNA reads TGTGCCAGCAGCTTGAACGGGGGGTGGTTCTTC. This sequence joins TRBV5-5 and TRBJ2-1; TRBD2 aligns across 7 bases. V lost 1 base and J lost 15; bases outside the gene matches: 4. The CDR3 has 11 residues. Germline lookup yields CDR1 SGHKS and CDR2 YYEKEE (reference sequence).

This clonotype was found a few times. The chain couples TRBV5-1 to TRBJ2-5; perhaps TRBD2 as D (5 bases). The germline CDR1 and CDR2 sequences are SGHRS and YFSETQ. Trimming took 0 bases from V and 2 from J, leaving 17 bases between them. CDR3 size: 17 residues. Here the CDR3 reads CASSLAGKGTVQETQYF. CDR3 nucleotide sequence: TGCGCCAGCAGCTTGGCCGGGAAGGGAACCGTTCAAGAGACCCAGTACTTC. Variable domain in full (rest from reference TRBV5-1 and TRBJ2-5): KAGVTQTPRYLIKTRGQQVTLSCSPISGHRSVSWYQQTPGQGLQFLFEYFSETQRNKGNFPGRFSGRQFSNSRSEMNVSTLELGDSALYLCASSLAGKGTVQETQYFGPGTRLLVL.

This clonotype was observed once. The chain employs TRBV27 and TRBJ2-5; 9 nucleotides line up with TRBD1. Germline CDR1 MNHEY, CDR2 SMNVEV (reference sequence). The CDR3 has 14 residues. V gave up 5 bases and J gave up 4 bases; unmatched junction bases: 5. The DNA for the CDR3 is TGTGCCAGCAGTATGACAGGGGGGGGAGAGACCCAGTACTTC. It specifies CASSMTGGGETQYF.

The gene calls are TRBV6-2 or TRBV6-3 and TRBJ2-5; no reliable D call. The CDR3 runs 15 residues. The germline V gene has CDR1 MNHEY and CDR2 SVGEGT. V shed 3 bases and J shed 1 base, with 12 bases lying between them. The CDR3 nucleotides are TGTGCCAGCAGTTATTCCCAGGTGACCCAAGAGACCCAGTACTTC. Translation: CASSYSQVTQETQYF.

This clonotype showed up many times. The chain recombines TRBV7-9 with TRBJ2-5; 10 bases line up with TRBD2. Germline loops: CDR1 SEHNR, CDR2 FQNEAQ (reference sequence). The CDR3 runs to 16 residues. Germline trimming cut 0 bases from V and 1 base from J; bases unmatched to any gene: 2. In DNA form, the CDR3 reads TGTGCCAGCAGCTTAGCCGTAGCGGGGGGCCAAGAGACCCAGTACTTC. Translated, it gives CASSLAVAGGQETQYF.